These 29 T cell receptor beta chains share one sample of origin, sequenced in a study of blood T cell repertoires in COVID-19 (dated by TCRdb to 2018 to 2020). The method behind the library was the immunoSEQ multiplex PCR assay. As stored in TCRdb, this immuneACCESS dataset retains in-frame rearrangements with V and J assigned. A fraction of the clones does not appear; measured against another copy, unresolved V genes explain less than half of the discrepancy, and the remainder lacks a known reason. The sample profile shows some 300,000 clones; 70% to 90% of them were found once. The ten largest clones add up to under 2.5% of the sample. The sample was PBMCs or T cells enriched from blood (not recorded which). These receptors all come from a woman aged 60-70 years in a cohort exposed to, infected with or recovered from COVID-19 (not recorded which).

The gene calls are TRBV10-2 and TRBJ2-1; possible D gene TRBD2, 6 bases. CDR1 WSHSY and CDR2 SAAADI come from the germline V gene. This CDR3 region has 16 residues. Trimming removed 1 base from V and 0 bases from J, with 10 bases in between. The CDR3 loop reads CASSELPAGSYNEQFF. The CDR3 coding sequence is TGCGCCAGCAGTGAGTTACCAGCGGGCTCCTACAATGAGCAGTTCTTC.

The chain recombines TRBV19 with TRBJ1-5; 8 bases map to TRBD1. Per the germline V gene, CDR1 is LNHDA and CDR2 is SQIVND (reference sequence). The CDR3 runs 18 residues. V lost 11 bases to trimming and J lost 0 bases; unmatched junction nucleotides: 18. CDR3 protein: CAGLTAGTGPYSNQPQHF. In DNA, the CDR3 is TGTGCCGGTTTGACCGCCGGGACAGGACCCTATAGCAATCAGCCCCAGCATTTT.

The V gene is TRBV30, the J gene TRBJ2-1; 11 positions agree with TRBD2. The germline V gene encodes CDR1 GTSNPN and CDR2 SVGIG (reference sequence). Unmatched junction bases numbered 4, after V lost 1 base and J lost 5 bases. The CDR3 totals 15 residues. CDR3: CAWSGSGRGNNEQFF. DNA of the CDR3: TGTGCCTGGAGTGGTAGCGGGAGGGGCAACAATGAGCAGTTCTTC.

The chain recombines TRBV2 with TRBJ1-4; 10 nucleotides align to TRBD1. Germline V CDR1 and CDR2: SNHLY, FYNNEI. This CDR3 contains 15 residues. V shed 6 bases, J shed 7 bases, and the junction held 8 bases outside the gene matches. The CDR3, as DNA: TGTGCCAGCAGAGCCAGGACAGGGGGATTTGAAAAACTGTTTTTT. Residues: CASRARTGGFEKLFF.

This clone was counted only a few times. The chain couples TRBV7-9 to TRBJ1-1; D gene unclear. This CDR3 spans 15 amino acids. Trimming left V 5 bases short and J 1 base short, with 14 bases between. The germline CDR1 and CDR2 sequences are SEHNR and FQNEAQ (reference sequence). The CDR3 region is CASSPPGVSNTEAFF. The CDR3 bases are TGTGCCAGCAGCCCGCCGGGAGTCTCGAACACTGAAGCTTTCTTT.

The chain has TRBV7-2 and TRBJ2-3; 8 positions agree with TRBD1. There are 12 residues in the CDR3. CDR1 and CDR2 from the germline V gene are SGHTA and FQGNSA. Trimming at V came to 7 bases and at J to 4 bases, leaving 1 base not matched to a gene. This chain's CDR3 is CASMTGADTQYF. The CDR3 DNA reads TGTGCCAGCATGACAGGGGCAGATACGCAGTATTTT.

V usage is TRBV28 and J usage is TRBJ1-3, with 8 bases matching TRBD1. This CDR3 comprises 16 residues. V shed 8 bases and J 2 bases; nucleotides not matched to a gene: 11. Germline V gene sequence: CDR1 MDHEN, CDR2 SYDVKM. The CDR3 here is CASHNRDRIPGNTIYF. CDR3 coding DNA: TGTGCCAGCCACAACCGGGACAGGATCCCTGGAAACACCATATATTTT.

The CDR3: CASIPSGDRGWGTEAFF. CDR3 nucleotide sequence: TGTGCCAGCATTCCCTCGGGGGACAGGGGCTGGGGCACTGAAGCTTTCTTT. The chain carries TRBV28 and TRBJ1-1; 10 bases are shared with TRBD1. Unmatched junction bases numbered 15, after V lost 7 bases and J lost 4 bases. Germline values: CDR1 MDHEN, CDR2 SYDVKM. There are 17 residues in the CDR3.

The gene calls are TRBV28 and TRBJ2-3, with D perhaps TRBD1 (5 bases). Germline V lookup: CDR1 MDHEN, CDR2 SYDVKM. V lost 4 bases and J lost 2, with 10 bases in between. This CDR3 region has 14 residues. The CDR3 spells CASSSDRVTDTQYF. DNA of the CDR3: TGTGCCAGCAGTTCCGACAGAGTCACAGATACGCAGTATTTT.

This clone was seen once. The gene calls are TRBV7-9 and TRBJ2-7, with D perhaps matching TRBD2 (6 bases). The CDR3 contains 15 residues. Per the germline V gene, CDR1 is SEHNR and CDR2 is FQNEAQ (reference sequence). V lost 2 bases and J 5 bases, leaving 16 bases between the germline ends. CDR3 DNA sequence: TGTGCCAGCAGCTTAAGGGGTTACCCGGGGGACGAGCAGTACTTC. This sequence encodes CASSLRGYPGDEQYF.

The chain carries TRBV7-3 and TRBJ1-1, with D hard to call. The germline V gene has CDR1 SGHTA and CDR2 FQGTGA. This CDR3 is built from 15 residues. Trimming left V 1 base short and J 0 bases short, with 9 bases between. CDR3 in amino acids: CASSLKPAVNTEAFF. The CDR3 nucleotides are TGTGCCAGCAGCTTAAAGCCCGCGGTGAACACTGAAGCTTTCTTT.

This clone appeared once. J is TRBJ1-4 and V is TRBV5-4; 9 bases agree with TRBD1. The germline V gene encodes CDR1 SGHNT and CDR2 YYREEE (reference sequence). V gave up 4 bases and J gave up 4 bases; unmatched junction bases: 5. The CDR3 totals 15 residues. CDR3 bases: TGTGCCAGCAGCGCGACAGGGGGACTTAATGAAAAACTGTTTTTT. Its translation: CASSATGGLNEKLFF.

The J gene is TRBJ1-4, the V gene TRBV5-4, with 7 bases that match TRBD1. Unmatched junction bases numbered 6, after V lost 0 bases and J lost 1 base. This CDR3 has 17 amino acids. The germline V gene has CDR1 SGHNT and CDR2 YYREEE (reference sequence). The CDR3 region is CASSLGQGGLTNEKLFF. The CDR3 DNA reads TGTGCCAGCAGCTTGGGACAGGGAGGTTTAACTAATGAAAAACTGTTTTTT. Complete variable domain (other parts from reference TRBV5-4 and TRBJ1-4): ETGVTQSPTHLIKTRGQQVTLRCSSQSGHNTVSWYQQALGQGPQFIFQYYREEENGRGNFPPRFSGLQFPNYSSELNVNALELDDSALYLCASSLGQGGLTNEKLFFGSGTQLSVL.

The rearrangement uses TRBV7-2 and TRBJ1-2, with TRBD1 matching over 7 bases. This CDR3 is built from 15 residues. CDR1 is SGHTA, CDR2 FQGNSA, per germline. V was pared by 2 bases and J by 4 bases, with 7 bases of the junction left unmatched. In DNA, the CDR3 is TGTGCCAGCAGCTTAAAGACAGGGATGGGCTATGGCTACACCTTC. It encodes CASSLKTGMGYGYTF. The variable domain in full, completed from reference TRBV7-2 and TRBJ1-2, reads GAGVSQSPSNKVTEKGKDVELRCDPISGHTALYWYRQSLGQGLEFLIYFQGNSAPDKSGLPSDRFSAERTGGSVSTLTIQRTQQEDSAVYLCASSLKTGMGYGYTFGSGTRLTVV.

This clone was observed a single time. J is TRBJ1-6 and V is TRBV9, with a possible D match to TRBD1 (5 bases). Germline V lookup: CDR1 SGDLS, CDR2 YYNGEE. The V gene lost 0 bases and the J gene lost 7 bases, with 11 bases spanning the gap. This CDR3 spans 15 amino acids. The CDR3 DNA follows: TGTGCCAGCAGCGTAGGAGGGGAGGGGAATTCACCCCTCCACTTT. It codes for CASSVGGEGNSPLHF.

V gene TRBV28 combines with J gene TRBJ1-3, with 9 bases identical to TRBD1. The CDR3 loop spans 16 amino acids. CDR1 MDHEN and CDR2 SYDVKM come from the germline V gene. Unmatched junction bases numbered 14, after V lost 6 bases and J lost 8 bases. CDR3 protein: CASRRDRVGGADTIYF. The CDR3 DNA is TGTGCCAGCAGACGGGACAGGGTAGGGGGTGCGGACACCATATATTTT.

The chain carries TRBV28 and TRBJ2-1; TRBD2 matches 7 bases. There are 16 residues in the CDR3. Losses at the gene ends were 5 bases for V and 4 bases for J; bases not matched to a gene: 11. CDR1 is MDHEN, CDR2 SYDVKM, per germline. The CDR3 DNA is TGTGCCAGCAGTGGGCGAGGAACTAGCGATTACAATGAGCAGTTCTTC. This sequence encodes CASSGRGTSDYNEQFF.

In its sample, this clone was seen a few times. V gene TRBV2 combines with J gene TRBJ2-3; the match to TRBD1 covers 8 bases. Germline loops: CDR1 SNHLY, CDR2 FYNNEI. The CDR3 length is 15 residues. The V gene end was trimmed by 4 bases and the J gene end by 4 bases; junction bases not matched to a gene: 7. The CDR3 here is CASSAGGAGADTQYF. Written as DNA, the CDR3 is TGTGCCAGCAGTGCAGGGGGCGCCGGGGCAGATACGCAGTATTTT.

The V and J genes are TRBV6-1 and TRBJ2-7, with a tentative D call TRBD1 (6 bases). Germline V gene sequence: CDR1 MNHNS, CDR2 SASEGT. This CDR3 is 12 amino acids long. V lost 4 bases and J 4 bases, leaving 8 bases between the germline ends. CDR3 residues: CASSVRGYEQYF. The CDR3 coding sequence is TGTGCCAGCAGTGTCAGGGGATACGAGCAGTACTTC.

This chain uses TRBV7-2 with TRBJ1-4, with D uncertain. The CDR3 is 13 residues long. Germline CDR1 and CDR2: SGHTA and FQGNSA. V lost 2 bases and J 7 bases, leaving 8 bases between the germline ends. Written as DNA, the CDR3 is TGTGCCAGCAGCTTATACGGGAGTGAAAAACTGTTTTTT. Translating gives CASSLYGSEKLFF.

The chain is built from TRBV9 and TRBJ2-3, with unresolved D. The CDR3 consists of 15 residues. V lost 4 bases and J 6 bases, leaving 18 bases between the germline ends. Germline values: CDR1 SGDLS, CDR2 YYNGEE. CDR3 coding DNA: TGTGCCAGCAGCCCGTATCTCCATCCCTACGATACGCAGTATTTT. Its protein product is CASSPYLHPYDTQYF.

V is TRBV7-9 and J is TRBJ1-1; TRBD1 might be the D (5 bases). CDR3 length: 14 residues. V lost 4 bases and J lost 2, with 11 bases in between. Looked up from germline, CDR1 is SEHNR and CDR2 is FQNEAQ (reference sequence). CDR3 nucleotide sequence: TGTGCCAGCAGCTATGGGGCGGTCAACACTGAAGCTTTCTTT. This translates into CASSYGAVNTEAFF.

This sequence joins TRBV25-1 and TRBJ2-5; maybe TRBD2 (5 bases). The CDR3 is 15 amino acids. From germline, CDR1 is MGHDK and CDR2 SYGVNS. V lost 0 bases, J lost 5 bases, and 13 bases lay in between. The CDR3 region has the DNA TGTGCCAGCAGTGAATACGGGGATTCACGGGAGACCCAGTACTTC. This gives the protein CASSEYGDSRETQYF.

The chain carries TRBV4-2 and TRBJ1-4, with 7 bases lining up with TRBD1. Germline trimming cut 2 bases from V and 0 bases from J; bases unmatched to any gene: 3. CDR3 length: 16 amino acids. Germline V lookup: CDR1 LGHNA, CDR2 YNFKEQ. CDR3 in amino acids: CASSQNRGATNEKLFF. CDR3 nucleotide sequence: TGTGCCAGCAGCCAAAACAGGGGCGCAACTAATGAAAAACTGTTTTTT.

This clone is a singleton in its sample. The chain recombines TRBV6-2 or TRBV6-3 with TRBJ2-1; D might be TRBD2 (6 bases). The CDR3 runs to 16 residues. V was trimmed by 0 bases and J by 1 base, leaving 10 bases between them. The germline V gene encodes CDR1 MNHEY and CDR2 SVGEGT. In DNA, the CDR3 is TGTGCCAGCAGTTACTCGACTAGTGCATCCTACAATGAGCAGTTCTTC. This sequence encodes CASSYSTSASYNEQFF.

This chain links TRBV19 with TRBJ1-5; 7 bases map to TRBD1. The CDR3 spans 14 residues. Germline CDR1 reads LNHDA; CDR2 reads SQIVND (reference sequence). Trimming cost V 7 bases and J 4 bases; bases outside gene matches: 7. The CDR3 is CASKGAGPNQPQHF. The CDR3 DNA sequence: TGTGCCAGTAAGGGGGCAGGGCCTAATCAGCCCCAGCATTTT.

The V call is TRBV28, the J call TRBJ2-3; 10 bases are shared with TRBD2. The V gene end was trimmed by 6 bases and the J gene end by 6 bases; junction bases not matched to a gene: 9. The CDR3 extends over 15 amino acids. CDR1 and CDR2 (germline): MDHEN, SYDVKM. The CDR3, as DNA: TGTGCCAGCAGCAGTCCCGGGACTAGCGTGGATACGCAGTATTTT. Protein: CASSSPGTSVDTQYF.

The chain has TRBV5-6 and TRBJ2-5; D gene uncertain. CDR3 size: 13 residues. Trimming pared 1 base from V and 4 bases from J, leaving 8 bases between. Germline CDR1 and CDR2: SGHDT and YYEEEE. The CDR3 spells CASSLWSTETQYF. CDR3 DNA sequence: TGTGCCAGCAGCTTGTGGTCTACAGAGACCCAGTACTTC.

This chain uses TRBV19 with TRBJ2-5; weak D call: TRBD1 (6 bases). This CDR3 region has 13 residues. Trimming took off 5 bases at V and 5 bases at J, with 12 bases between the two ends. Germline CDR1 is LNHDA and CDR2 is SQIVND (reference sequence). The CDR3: CASSVGAWETQYF. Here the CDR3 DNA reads TGTGCCAGTAGTGTGGGGGCCTGGGAGACCCAGTACTTC.